These 5 T cell receptor beta chains share one sample of origin, sequenced in a study of blood T cell repertoires in COVID-19 (dated by TCRdb to about 2020). Library generation was performed with the immunoSEQ multiplex PCR assay. Entries here come from immuneACCESS through TCRdb and include only in-frame sequences with V and J called. Some clones fail to appear in such tables; in the studies checked, an unresolved V gene covers under half of the shortfall, and the cause of the remainder is unknown. This sample is represented by 250,000 to 300,000 clones; approximately 91% of them were singletons. Together, the top ten hold 1.7% of the sample. The sequencing sample was made of PBMCs or T cells enriched from blood (not recorded which). The receptors derive from a middle-aged woman who had recovered from COVID-19.

The chain links TRBV4-1 to TRBJ2-3; tentative D call: TRBD2 (5 bases). V lost 2 bases and J lost 2, with 14 bases in between. Germline CDR1 and CDR2: MGHRA and YSYEKL. This CDR3 has 16 residues. Here the CDR3 reads CASSQSPGFLTDTQYF. The CDR3 region has the DNA TGCGCCAGCAGCCAATCTCCGGGATTTCTCACAGATACGCAGTATTTT.

This CDR3 reads CAISQGSGNTIYF. The CDR3 coding sequence is TGTGCCATCAGTCAGGGCTCTGGAAACACCATATATTTT. The chain has TRBV10-3 and TRBJ1-3; D might be TRBD1 (5 bases). The length of the CDR3 is 13 residues. Trimming took 5 bases from V and 0 from J, leaving 5 bases between them. Looked up from germline, CDR1 is ENHRY and CDR2 is SYGVKD.

The chain carries TRBV6-1 and TRBJ2-7; TRBD1 matches 8 bases. This CDR3 region has 16 residues. Unmatched junction bases numbered 7, after V lost 0 bases and J lost 3 bases. CDR1 is MNHNS and CDR2 is SASEGT in the germline V gene. The CDR3 loop reads CASSEAPTGVVYEQYF. In DNA, the CDR3 is TGTGCCAGCAGTGAAGCGCCGACAGGGGTCGTCTACGAGCAGTACTTC.

This clone was recorded once. This chain connects TRBV6-6 to TRBJ2-3; maybe TRBD2 (6 bases). The V and J ends lost 5 bases and 0 bases respectively, with 15 bases between them. Germline V gene data show CDR1 as MNHNY and CDR2 as SVGAGI (reference sequence). The length of the CDR3 is 16 residues. Written as DNA, the CDR3 is TGTGCCAGCAGTCCGCTAGGGGAGGCTAGCACAGATACGCAGTATTTT. It translates to CASSPLGEASTDTQYF.

The chain couples TRBV5-1 to TRBJ1-3, with unresolved D. The CDR3 has 14 amino acids. V was clipped by 0 bases and J by 0 bases, with 4 bases between them. Germline lookup yields CDR1 SGHRS and CDR2 YFSETQ. The CDR3 DNA sequence: TGCGCCAGCAGCTTGGCCAGCTCTGGAAACACCATATATTTT. This gives the protein CASSLASSGNTIYF. Using reference TRBV5-1 and TRBJ1-3 for the parts outside the CDR3, the full variable domain is KAGVTQTPRYLIKTRGQQVTLSCSPISGHRSVSWYQQTPGQGLQFLFEYFSETQRNKGNFPGRFSGRQFSNSRSEMNVSTLELGDSALYLCASSLASSGNTIYFGEGSWLTVV.